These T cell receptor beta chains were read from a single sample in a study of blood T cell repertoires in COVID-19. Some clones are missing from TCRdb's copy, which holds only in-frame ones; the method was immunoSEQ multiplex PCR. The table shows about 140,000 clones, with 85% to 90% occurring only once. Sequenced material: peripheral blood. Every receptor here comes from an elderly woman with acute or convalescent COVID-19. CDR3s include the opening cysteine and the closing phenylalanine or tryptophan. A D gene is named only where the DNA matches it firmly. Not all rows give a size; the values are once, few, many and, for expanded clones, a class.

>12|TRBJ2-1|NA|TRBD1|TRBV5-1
TGCGCCAGCAGCTCCCAGGGGGTTGAGCAGTTCTTC
CASSSQGVEQFF
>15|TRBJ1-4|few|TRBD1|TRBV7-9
TGTGCCAGCAGCTTAGGGGACAGGGGGCATGAAAAACTGTTTTTT
CASSLGDRGHEKLFF
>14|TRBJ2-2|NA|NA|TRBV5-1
TGCGCCAGCAATCCGGGACAAATTAACGGGGAGCTGTTTTTT
CASNPGQINGELFF
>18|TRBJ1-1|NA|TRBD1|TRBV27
TGTGCCAGCAGTTCCCACAGGGGGCGGATTAACATGAACACTGAAGCTTTCTTT
CASSSHRGRINMNTEAFF
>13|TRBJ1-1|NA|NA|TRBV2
TGTGCCAGCTCCGGACAGACCTCTTGGGGGGCTTTCTTT
CASSGQTSWGAFF
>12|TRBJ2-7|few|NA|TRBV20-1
TGCAGTGCTAGTATCGGGACCTACGAGCAGTACTTC
CSASIGTYEQYF
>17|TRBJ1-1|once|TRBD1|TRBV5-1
TGCGCCAGCAGCTTGGTAGGACAGGGCCACTGGGGGACTGAAGCTTTCTTT
CASSLVGQGHWGTEAFF
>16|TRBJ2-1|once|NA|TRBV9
TGTGCCAGCAGCGTAGTTGGCCAGGGCTCCTACAATGAGCAGTTCTTC
CASSVVGQGSYNEQFF
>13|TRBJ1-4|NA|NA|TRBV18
TGTGCCAGCCAGCAAGGGAGGAATGAAAAACTGTTTTTT
CASQQGRNEKLFF
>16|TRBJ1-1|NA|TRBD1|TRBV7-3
TGTGCCAGCAGCCCTAGGACAGGGGGACGGGGCACTGAAGCTTTCTTT
CASSPRTGGRGTEAFF
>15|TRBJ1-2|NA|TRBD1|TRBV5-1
TGCGCCAGCAGCAGTGGACAGGGCCTCGTGGAGGGCTACACCTTC
CASSSGQGLVEGYTF
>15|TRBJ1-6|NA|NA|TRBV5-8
TGTGCCAGCAGCTTGGAATCAGGGGATGTGTCACCCCTCCACTTT
CASSLESGDVSPLHF
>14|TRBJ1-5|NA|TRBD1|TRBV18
TGTGCCAGCTCACTCGGACAGGACGATCAGCCCCAGCATTTT
CASSLGQDDQPQHF
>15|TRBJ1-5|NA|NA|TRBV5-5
TGTGCCAGCAGCTGGGGGGTAAATAGCAATCAGCCCCAGCATTTT
CASSWGVNSNQPQHF
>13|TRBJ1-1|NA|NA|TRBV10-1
TGCGCCAGCAGTGCCACATTGAACACTGAAGCTTTCTTT
CASSATLNTEAFF
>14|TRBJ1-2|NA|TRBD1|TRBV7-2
TGTGCCAGCAGCTTAGGGACAGGGTTGTATGGCTACACCTTC
CASSLGTGLYGYTF
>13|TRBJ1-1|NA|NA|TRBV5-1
TGCGCCAGCAGGCTGGAATCAGGGGCTGAAGCTTTCTTT
CASRLESGAEAFF
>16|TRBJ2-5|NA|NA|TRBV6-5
TGTGCCAGCAGTTACTCGATCCGAGGGCTGGGAGAGACCCAGTACTTC
CASSYSIRGLGETQYF
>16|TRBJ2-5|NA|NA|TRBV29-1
TGCAGCGTTGGACTAGCGAGGGGACAGCTACAAGAGACCCAGTACTTC
CSVGLARGQLQETQYF
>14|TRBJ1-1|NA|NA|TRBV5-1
TGCGCCAGCAGCTTGGGACAGGAGCGCAGAGAAGCTTTCTTT
CASSLGQERREAFF
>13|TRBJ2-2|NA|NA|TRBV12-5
TGTGCTAGTGGCTACAGGAACACCGGGGAGCTGTTTTTT
CASGYRNTGELFF
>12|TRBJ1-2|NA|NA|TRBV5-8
TGTGCCAGCAGCTGGGGGGGATATGGCTACACCTTC
CASSWGGYGYTF
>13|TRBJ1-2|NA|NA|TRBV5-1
TGCGCCAGCAGCTTGAGTGGGGGGTATGGCTACACCTTC
CASSLSGGYGYTF
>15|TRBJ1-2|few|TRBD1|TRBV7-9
TGTGCCAGCAGTTACGACAGGGGCGCGGGAGATGGCTACACCTTC
CASSYDRGAGDGYTF
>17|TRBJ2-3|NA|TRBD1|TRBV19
TGTGCCAGTAGTATAGCCGCCGGGACAGGTACCACAGATACGCAGTATTTT
CASSIAAGTGTTDTQYF
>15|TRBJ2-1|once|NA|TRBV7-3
TGTGCCAGCAGCATGGGCAGGGGGGATAACAATGAGCAGTTCTTC
CASSMGRGDNNEQFF
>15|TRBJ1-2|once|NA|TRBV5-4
TGTGCCAGCAGCGCCCCTTTGGACAGCGGCTATGGCTACACCTTC
CASSAPLDSGYGYTF
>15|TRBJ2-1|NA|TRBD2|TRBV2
TGTGCCAGCAGACGACTAGCGGGGGGTTACAATGAGCAGTTCTTC
CASRRLAGGYNEQFF
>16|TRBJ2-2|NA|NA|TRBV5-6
TGTGCCAGCAGCGGGGACATAAGTTGGAACACCGGGGAGCTGTTTTTT
CASSGDISWNTGELFF
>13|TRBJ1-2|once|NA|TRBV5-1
TGCGCCAGCAGCTTGGCCCTGCCCCAGGGCTACACCTTC
CASSLALPQGYTF
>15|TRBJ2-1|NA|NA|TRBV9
TGTGCCAGCAGCGTAGAATCCGTATTCTACAATGAGCAGTTCTTC
CASSVESVFYNEQFF
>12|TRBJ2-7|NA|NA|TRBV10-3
TGTGCCATCAGTGAGGGGGGGTTCGAGCAGTACTTC
CAISEGGFEQYF
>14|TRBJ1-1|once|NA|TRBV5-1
TGCGCCAGCAGCTTGGTTCTGTTCGGGACTGAAGCTTTCTTT
CASSLVLFGTEAFF
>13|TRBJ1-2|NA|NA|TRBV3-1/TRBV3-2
TGTGCCAGCACCCACAAGGGCAGGGGAGGCTACACCTTC
CASTHKGRGGYTF
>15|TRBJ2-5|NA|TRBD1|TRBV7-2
TGTGCCAGCAGCTTCACAGGGGGAAAGGGAGAGACCCAGTACTTC
CASSFTGGKGETQYF
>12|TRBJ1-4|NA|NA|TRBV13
TGTGCCAGGGGGGCCCTGGGCGAAAAACTGTTTTTT
CARGALGEKLFF
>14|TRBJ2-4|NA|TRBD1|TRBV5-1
TGCGCCAGCAGCTCGGGACAGGTCAAAAACATTCAGTACTTC
CASSSGQVKNIQYF
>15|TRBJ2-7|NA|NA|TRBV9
TGTGCCAGCACCCCAACCGGCATGGCGCGGTACGAGCAGTACTTC
CASTPTGMARYEQYF
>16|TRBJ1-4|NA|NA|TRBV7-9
TGTGCCAGCAGCTTAAAGGAGGGCGTGAAGGGTGAAAAACTGTTTTTT
CASSLKEGVKGEKLFF
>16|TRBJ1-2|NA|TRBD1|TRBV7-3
TGTGCCAGCAGCTCCTCCGGGACAGGGGATAACTATGGCTACACCTTC
CASSSSGTGDNYGYTF
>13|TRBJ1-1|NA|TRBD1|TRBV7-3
TGTGCCAGCAGCCACGACAGGGACACTGAAGCTTTCTTT
CASSHDRDTEAFF
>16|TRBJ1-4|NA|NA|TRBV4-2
TGTGCCAGCAGCCGCCCCCCGGGGGATACTAATGAAAAACTGTTTTTT
CASSRPPGDTNEKLFF
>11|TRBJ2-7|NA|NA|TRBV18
TGTGCCAGCTCGCTACTAGACGAGCAGTACTTC
CASSLLDEQYF
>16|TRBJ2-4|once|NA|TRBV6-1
TGTGCCAGCAGTGAAAATAGGGGGTCGGCCAAAAACATTCAGTACTTC
CASSENRGSAKNIQYF
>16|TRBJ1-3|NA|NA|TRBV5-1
TGCGCCAGCAGCTTGGCGGGAACAGGGTTTGGAAACACCATATATTTT
CASSLAGTGFGNTIYF
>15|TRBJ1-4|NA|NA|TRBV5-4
TGTGCCAGCAGCTTGGATCCAGGGGCGAATGAAAAACTGTTTTTT
CASSLDPGANEKLFF